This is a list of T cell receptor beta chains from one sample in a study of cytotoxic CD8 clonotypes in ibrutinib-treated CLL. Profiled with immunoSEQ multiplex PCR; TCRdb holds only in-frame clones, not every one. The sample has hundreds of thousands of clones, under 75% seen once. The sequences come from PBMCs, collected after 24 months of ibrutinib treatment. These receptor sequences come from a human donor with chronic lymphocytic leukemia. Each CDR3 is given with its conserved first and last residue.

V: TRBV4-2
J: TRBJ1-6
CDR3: CASSQELRGSPLHF

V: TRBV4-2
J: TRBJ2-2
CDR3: CASSLAGAPGELFF

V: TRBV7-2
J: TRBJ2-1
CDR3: CASSLSGFSYNEQFF

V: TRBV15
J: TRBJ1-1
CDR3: CATSREYPEREAFF

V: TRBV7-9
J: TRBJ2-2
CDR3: CASSLVPGLAGTGELFF

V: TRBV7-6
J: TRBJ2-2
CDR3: CASSLSPSGLAGETGELFF

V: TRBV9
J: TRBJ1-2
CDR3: CASSSRGDNGYTF

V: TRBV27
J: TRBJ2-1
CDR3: CASSLTGSRVSYNEQFF

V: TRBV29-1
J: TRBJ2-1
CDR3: CSAPSGSQIGNEQFF

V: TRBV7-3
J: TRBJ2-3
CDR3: CASSLAGKSSTDTQYF

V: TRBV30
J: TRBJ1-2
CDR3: CAWSPEGARGYTF

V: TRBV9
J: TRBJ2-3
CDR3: CASSVSGAYTDTQYF

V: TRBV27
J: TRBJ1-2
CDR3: CASSPRRGVFGYTF

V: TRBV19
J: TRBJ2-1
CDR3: CASRSERVRHNEQFF

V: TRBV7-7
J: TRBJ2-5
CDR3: CASSLVSSVGETQYF

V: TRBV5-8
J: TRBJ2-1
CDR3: CASSLYRGLAGDNEQFF

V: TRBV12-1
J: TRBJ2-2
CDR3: CASSFAFGRDREHGTGELFF

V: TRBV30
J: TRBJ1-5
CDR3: CAWSTGGAGQPQHF

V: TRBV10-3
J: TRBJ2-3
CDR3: CAISPSTGTDTQYF

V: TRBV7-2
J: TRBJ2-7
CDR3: CASSLEGRTAYEQYF

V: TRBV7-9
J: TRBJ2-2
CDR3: CASSQGAGSTGELFF

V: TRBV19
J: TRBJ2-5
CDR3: CASRGGETQYF

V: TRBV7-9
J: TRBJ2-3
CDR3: CASSPSFGGRAGTQYF

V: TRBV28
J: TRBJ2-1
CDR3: CASTLRVWGWNEQFF

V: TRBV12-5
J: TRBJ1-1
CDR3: CASGLLGTGGNKAFF

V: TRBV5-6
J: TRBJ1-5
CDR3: CASGRQGQPQHF

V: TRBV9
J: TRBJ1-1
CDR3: CASSPQETGKGNTEAFF